The 8 T cell receptor beta chains given below trace back to one sample, sequenced in a study of cytotoxic CD8 clonotypes in ibrutinib-treated CLL. TCRdb keeps only in-frame clones here, not all; method: immunoSEQ multiplex PCR. The data hold 110,000 to 150,000 clones, with 76% observed a single time. The sequences come from PBMCs, collected after 24 months of ibrutinib treatment. All receptors derive from a human donor with chronic lymphocytic leukemia.

The gene calls are TRBV4-3 and TRBJ2-2; a weak D match, TRBD2 (5 bases). CDR1 and CDR2 (germline): LGHNA, YSLEER. The CDR3 consists of 14 residues. Trimming pared 0 bases from V and 4 bases from J, leaving 6 bases between. CDR3 residues: CASSQERVTGELFF. In DNA form, the CDR3 reads TGCGCCAGCAGCCAAGAGAGGGTCACCGGGGAGCTGTTTTTT.

J is TRBJ2-1 and V is TRBV6-6, with a tentative D call TRBD2 (6 bases). The V gene lost 7 bases and the J gene lost 0 bases, with 10 bases spanning the gap. The CDR3 sequence is 14 residues long. The V gene's germline CDR1 is MNHNY and CDR2 SVGAGI (reference sequence). CDR3 DNA: TGTGCCAGCACCCCCGGGAGCTCCTACAATGAGCAGTTCTTC. Amino acids: CASTPGSSYNEQFF.

The chain uses TRBV19 and TRBJ2-7; tentative D call: TRBD1 (5 bases). The V gene lost 5 bases and the J gene lost 3 bases, with 14 bases spanning the gap. CDR1 is LNHDA, CDR2 SQIVND, per germline (reference sequence). The CDR3 sequence is 14 residues long. The CDR3: CASSPDSSIYEQYF. The CDR3 nucleotides read TGTGCCAGTAGTCCCGACAGTTCGATCTACGAGCAGTACTTC.

The CDR3 bases are TGCAGCGTTGTGGCTGCCTATGGCTACACCTTC. Protein: CSVVAAYGYTF. The V call is TRBV29-1, the J call TRBJ1-2; D uncertain. The CDR3 is made up of 11 amino acids. Trimming shortened V by 4 bases and J by 4 bases, and 7 bases separated the two germline ends. The germline V gene encodes CDR1 SQVTM and CDR2 ANQGSEA.

The CDR3 DNA reads TGTGCCAGTAGTATCACCGGGTGGCACACTGAAGCTTTCTTT. This gives the protein CASSITGWHTEAFF. The V gene is TRBV19, the J gene TRBJ1-1; D not certain. Germline values: CDR1 LNHDA, CDR2 SQIVND (reference sequence). V dropped 3 bases and J dropped 3 bases, with 11 bases sitting between them. The CDR3 consists of 14 residues.

The chain employs TRBV25-1 and TRBJ2-4; no definite D call. Trimming stripped 1 base from V and 7 bases from J, with 17 bases between. The germline V gene encodes CDR1 MGHDK and CDR2 SYGVNS. This CDR3 has 16 amino acids. CDR3 DNA: TGTGCCAGCAGTGAATGTAGGGCCAGTCATGGGAACATTCAGTACTTC. The encoded protein is CASSECRASHGNIQYF.

This chain uses TRBV11-3 with TRBJ2-1; D unresolved. The CDR3 totals 11 residues. CDR1 and CDR2 from the germline V gene are SGHNT and YENEEA. The V end was cut by 5 bases, the J end by 6 bases, with 5 bases between. The CDR3 region is CASSRGNEQFF. DNA for the CDR3: TGTGCCAGCAGCCGTGGCAATGAGCAGTTCTTC. Complete variable domain (other parts from reference TRBV11-3 and TRBJ2-1): EAGVVQSPRYKIIEKKQPVAFWCNPISGHNTLYWYLQNLGQGPELLIRYENEEAVDDSQLPKDRFSAERLKGVDSTLKIQPAELGDSAVYLCASSRGNEQFFGPGTRLTVL.

This clone has a handful of counts. J is TRBJ1-5 and V is TRBV30; no clear D. The CDR3 is 15 residues long. The V end lost 3 bases, the J end lost 1 base, and 13 bases lay between the germline ends. Germline CDR1 GTSNPN, CDR2 SVGIG (reference sequence). The CDR3 DNA reads as TGTGCCTGGAGACGGAGCGGGGAGAGCAATCAGCCCCAGCATTTT. Protein: CAWRRSGESNQPQHF.